This T cell receptor (beta chain) was identified during a study of blood T cell repertoires in COVID-19. Across the study: Samples representing acute and convalescent COVID-19 were sourced from the United States, Italy and Spain.

In its sample, this clone was seen a few times. This CDR3 is 16 amino acids long. The V gene's germline CDR1 is LNHDA and CDR2 SQIVND (reference sequence). With 5 bases removed from V and 11 bases from J, the gap between germline ends came to 25 bases. Authors' processing steps: The assay estimated nucleated cells by amplifying reference gene primers. Repertoires were generated with immunoSEQ multiplex PCR, while TCRdb's copy carries only in-frame clones and drops some. V and J calls and clone size are given by that table; D and trimming were obtained from the DNA. The sample holds over 40,000 clones; over 80% are singletons and the top ten take around 15%.

This TCR was sampled from a man between 35 and 55 years old with acute or convalescent COVID-19. The material sequenced was peripheral blood. The rearrangement links TRBV19 to TRBJ1-5, with a tentative D call TRBD1 (6 bases). The DNA of the CDR3 is TGTGCCAGTAGTGGGGGGGCCGACAGGTTGAGGCAGGCCCAGCATTTT. Translating it yields CASSGGADRLRQAQHF.